These 21 T cell receptor beta chains were sequenced from one sample in a study of OX40 agonist ivuxolimab in advanced cancers. This table comes from immunoSEQ multiplex PCR, and its TCRdb copy is limited to in-frame clones, with some not included. The data show 65,000 to 70,000 clones, 90% seen once. The source was CD4+ or CD8+ T cells sorted from blood, collected in a trial of the OX40 agonist ivuxolimab. These receptors originate from an adult with an advanced solid tumor such as melanoma, head and neck, liver or kidney cancer.

This chain links TRBV6-1 with TRBJ1-2, with D perhaps matching TRBD1 (6 bases). This CDR3 has 14 residues. Deletions cut 1 base from V and 8 bases from J, with 14 bases between. Germline lookup yields CDR1 MNHNS and CDR2 SASEGT. The CDR3 sequence is CASSEGGGLGGYTF. CDR3 DNA: TGTGCCAGCAGTGAAGGTGGGGGGCTGGGCGGCTACACCTTC.

As concerns this clone: Mismatch with germline at one junction end may stem from a read error. This rearrangement joins TRBV7-8 to TRBJ2-1, with 13 bases identical to TRBD2. The CDR3 totals 13 residues. Germline values: CDR1 SGHVS, CDR2 FQNEAQ. The CDR3: CASRTGTSGTPIF. CDR3 DNA: TGTGCCAGCAGGACAGGGACTAGCGGGACGCCGATCTTC. The full variable domain, its missing parts supplied by reference TRBV7-8 and TRBJ2-1, is GAGVSQSPRYKVAKRGQDVALRCDPISGHVSLFWYQQALGQGPEFLTYFQNEAQLDKSGLPSDRFFAERPEGSVSTLKIQRTQQEDSAVYLCASRTGTSGTPIFGPGTRLTVL.

This clone has only one observation. The rearrangement uses TRBV7-2 and TRBJ1-1, with D unclear. Trimming left V 5 bases short and J 3 bases short, with 13 bases between. Germline values: CDR1 SGHTA, CDR2 FQGNSA. The CDR3 is 14 residues long. The DNA of the CDR3 is TGTGCCAGCAGCCCCCAGGTGCTAGACACTGAAGCTTTCTTT. Amino acid sequence: CASSPQVLDTEAFF.

This rearrangement joins TRBV7-8 to TRBJ1-5; 10 bases are a match to TRBD1. In germline, CDR1 is SGHVS, CDR2 FQNEAQ. The ends lost 1 base at V and 5 bases at J; junction bases unmatched: 5. CDR3 length: 16 residues. The CDR3: CASSLERTGGHQPQHF. Here the CDR3 DNA reads TGTGCCAGCAGCTTAGAACGGACAGGGGGGCATCAGCCCCAGCATTTT.

This clone is a singleton in its sample. CDR3 amino acids: CASSLIGNSGNTIYF. CDR3 DNA: TGTGCCAGCAGCTTAATAGGAAACTCTGGAAACACCATATATTTT. This chain connects TRBV7-2 to TRBJ1-3; D gene uncertain. Trimming took off 2 bases at V and 0 bases at J, with 8 bases between the two ends. The germline V gene encodes CDR1 SGHTA and CDR2 FQGNSA. The CDR3 totals 15 residues.

The V and J genes are TRBV5-1 and TRBJ2-7, with TRBD1 matching 7 bases. The CDR3 covers 15 residues. Germline V gene lookup returns CDR1 SGHRS and CDR2 YFSETQ. With V trimmed by 0 bases and J by 6 bases, 9 bases remained unmatched. CDR3 residues: CASSLGAPTGSEQYF. DNA of the CDR3: TGCGCCAGCAGCTTGGGGGCCCCGACAGGGAGCGAGCAGTACTTC.

This chain links TRBV9 with TRBJ1-2; the D gene is possibly TRBD1 (6 bases). Germline V gene sequence: CDR1 SGDLS, CDR2 YYNGEE. The ends were cut back, 4 bases at V and 4 bases at J, with 14 bases in the middle. CDR3 size: 14 residues. The CDR3 sequence: CASSSDGTSYGYTF. CDR3 bases: TGTGCCAGCAGCTCGGATGGGACATCCTATGGCTACACCTTC.

This chain uses TRBV5-6 with TRBJ1-5, with D possibly TRBD1 on 6 matching bases. V lost 2 bases and J 2 bases, leaving 11 bases between the germline ends. Germline V gene sequence: CDR1 SGHDT, CDR2 YYEEEE. The CDR3 spans 15 residues. In nucleotides, the CDR3 is TGTGCCAGCAGCTTAGGACAGTATGGCAATCAGCCCCAGCATTTT. Its protein product is CASSLGQYGNQPQHF.

The chain couples TRBV28 to TRBJ1-4, with no clear D. Trimming shortened V by 6 bases and J by 8 bases, and 7 bases separated the two germline ends. Germline assignment: CDR1 MDHEN and CDR2 SYDVKM. The CDR3 has 11 residues. The CDR3 coding sequence is TGTGCCAGCAGCGAATCAGAAAAACTGTTTTTT. Translating it yields CASSESEKLFF.

The V gene is TRBV6-4, the J gene TRBJ1-5; no reliable D call. Looked up from germline, CDR1 is MRHNA and CDR2 is SNTAGT. With 3 bases removed from V and 4 bases from J, the gap between germline ends came to 10 bases. CDR3 size: 14 residues. In DNA, the CDR3 is TGTGCCAGCAGTGAGGACGGAGCGAATCAGCCCCAGCATTTT. As protein: CASSEDGANQPQHF.

CDR3 DNA: TGTGCCAGTAGTATAGATACGGGGAGGAGTGGCTACACCTTC. Its protein is CASSIDTGRSGYTF. The chain carries TRBV19 and TRBJ1-2; D not resolved. Trimming removed 0 bases from V and 7 bases from J, with 12 bases in between. The CDR3 is made up of 14 amino acids. Germline V gene data show CDR1 as LNHDA and CDR2 as SQIVND (reference sequence). Full variable domain (missing parts from reference TRBV19 and TRBJ1-2): DGGITQSPKYLFRKEGQNVTLSCEQNLNHDAMYWYRQDPGQGLRLIYYSQIVNDFQKGDIAEGYSVSREKKESFPLTVTSAQKNPTAFYLCASSIDTGRSGYTFGSGTRLTVV.

This clone was recorded a few times. The chain uses TRBV18 and TRBJ1-5, with unresolved D. The V gene's germline CDR1 is KGHSH and CDR2 LQKENI. With 5 bases removed from V and 4 bases from J, the gap between germline ends came to 9 bases. This CDR3 has 13 residues. CDR3 region: CASSESINQPQHF. For the CDR3, the DNA is TGTGCCAGCTCAGAGAGCATTAATCAGCCCCAGCATTTT.

V gene TRBV30 combines with J gene TRBJ2-1, with a weak D call TRBD1 (6 bases). V was cut by 3 bases and J by 9 bases, with 12 bases left in between. Germline CDR1 and CDR2: GTSNPN and SVGIG (reference sequence). CDR3 size: 12 residues. The CDR3 protein is CAWSHREGEQFF. The CDR3 DNA reads as TGTGCCTGGAGCCACAGGGAAGGTGAGCAGTTCTTC.

The CDR3 nucleotides are TGTGCCAGCTCACCACCGATAGGGAGAGTCACCGGGGAGCTGTTTTTT. This codes for CASSPPIGRVTGELFF. The V and J genes are TRBV18 and TRBJ2-2; possible D gene TRBD2, 5 bases. This CDR3 comprises 16 residues. V lost 0 bases to trimming and J lost 4 bases, with 12 bases between them. From germline, CDR1 is KGHSH and CDR2 LQKENI.

J is TRBJ2-3 and V is TRBV7-8; the match to TRBD2 covers 7 bases. Germline V CDR1 and CDR2: SGHVS, FQNEAQ. V lost 3 bases and J lost 5; bases outside the gene matches: 11. The CDR3 sequence is 16 residues long. CDR3: CASSFLAGRVIDTQYF. The CDR3 DNA follows: TGTGCCAGCAGCTTCCTCGCAGGGAGGGTCATAGATACGCAGTATTTT. The full variable domain, with the rest looked up from reference TRBV7-8 and TRBJ2-3, is GAGVSQSPRYKVAKRGQDVALRCDPISGHVSLFWYQQALGQGPEFLTYFQNEAQLDKSGLPSDRFFAERPEGSVSTLKIQRTQQEDSAVYLCASSFLAGRVIDTQYFGPGTRLTVL.

The chain couples TRBV7-3 to TRBJ2-1; D remains ambiguous. V was shortened by 1 base and J by 5 bases, with 6 bases between the two germline ends. Per germline, CDR1 SGHTA and CDR2 FQGTGA. This CDR3 has 13 residues. The CDR3 spells CASSLSGDNEQFF. For the CDR3, the DNA is TGTGCCAGCAGCTTAAGTGGAGACAATGAGCAGTTCTTC.

The V gene is TRBV7-2, the J gene TRBJ2-7; 9 bases map to TRBD1. This CDR3 is built from 12 residues. Germline trimming cut 5 bases from V and 5 bases from J; bases unmatched to any gene: 1. In germline, CDR1 is SGHTA, CDR2 FQGNSA. As DNA, the CDR3 is TGTGCCAGCAGCCGGGACAGGGACGAGCAGTACTTC. Translating gives CASSRDRDEQYF.

The rearrangement links TRBV11-3 to TRBJ2-3, with 10 bases fitting TRBD2. Per germline, CDR1 SGHNT and CDR2 YENEEA. This CDR3 spans 16 amino acids. With 3 bases clipped from V and 3 bases from J, the junction kept 6 bases outside the gene matches. CDR3 sequence: CASSFGGSGRTDTQYF. The CDR3 region has the DNA TGTGCCAGCAGCTTCGGAGGTAGCGGGAGGACAGATACGCAGTATTTT.

The CDR3 spells CASSLLAGGPERYF. CDR3 in DNA: TGCGCCAGCAGCCTACTAGCGGGAGGGCCCGAGAGGTACTTC. This rearrangement joins TRBV5-1 to TRBJ2-7, with TRBD2 identical over 13 bases. J lost 12 bases, V lost 4 bases, and 10 bases had no gene match. There are 14 residues in the CDR3. The germline V gene has CDR1 SGHRS and CDR2 YFSETQ.

CDR3 DNA sequence: TGTGCCAGCAGGCTGGTGGGAGGGAACACCGGGGAGCTGTTTTTT. It encodes CASRLVGGNTGELFF. The V and J genes are TRBV7-3 and TRBJ2-2; a weak D match, TRBD2 (6 bases). This CDR3 contains 15 residues. Germline values: CDR1 SGHTA, CDR2 FQGTGA. V gave up 6 bases and J gave up 1 base, with 12 bases separating them. Drawing the rest from reference TRBV7-3 and TRBJ2-2, the complete variable domain is GAGVSQTPSNKVTEKGKYVELRCDPISGHTALYWYRQSLGQGPEFLIYFQGTGAADDSGLPNDRFFAVRPEGSVSTLKIQRTERGDSAVYLCASRLVGGNTGELFFGEGSRLTVL.

The V and J genes are TRBV5-1 and TRBJ2-1, with D possibly being TRBD1 (6 bases). The V gene lost 0 bases and the J gene lost 7 bases, with 11 bases spanning the gap. From germline, CDR1 is SGHRS and CDR2 YFSETQ. The CDR3 runs 14 residues. This chain's CDR3 is CASSLAERGNEQFF. CDR3 coding DNA: TGCGCCAGCAGCTTGGCCGAGAGGGGGAATGAGCAGTTCTTC.